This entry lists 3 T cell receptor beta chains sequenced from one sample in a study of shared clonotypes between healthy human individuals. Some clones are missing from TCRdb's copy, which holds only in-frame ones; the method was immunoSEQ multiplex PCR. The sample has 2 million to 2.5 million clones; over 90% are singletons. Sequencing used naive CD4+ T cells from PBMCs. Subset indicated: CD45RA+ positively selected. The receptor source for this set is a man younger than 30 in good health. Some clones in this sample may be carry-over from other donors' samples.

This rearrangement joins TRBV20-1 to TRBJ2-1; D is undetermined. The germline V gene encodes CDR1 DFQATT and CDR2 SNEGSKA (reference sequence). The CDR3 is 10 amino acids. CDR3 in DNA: TGCAGCTGGGTCCCCAATGAGCAGTTCTTC. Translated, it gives CSWVPNEQFF.

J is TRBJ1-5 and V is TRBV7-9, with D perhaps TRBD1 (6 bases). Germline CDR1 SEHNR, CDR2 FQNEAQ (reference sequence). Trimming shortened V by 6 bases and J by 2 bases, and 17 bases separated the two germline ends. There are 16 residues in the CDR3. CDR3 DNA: TGTGCCAGCAGTGAAACAGGGAATAGTCGCAATCAGCCCCAGCATTTT. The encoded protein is CASSETGNSRNQPQHF.

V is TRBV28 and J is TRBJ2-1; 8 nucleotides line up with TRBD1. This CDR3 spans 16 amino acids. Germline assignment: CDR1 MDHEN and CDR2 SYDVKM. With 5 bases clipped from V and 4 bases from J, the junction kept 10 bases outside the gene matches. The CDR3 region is CASSPNRGTSYNEQFF. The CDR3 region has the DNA TGTGCCAGCAGTCCTAACAGGGGGACCTCTTACAATGAGCAGTTCTTC.